This T cell receptor beta chain was retrieved from a study of blood T cell repertoires in COVID-19 (dated by TCRdb to about 2020). Looking at the study overall: Samples from collaborators originated in the United States, Italy and Spain and spanned both the acute and convalescent phases of COVID-19. Subjects who had been exposed to COVID-19, were actively infected with it, or had recovered from it provided the deeply sampled blood TCRbeta repertoires that made up the dataset. The sample metadata nearly always contained a de-identified subject ID, COVID-19 status, age in years and sex. The samples were drawn from two sources: the first 160 participants of the ongoing ImmuneRACE study, and over 950 subjects contributed by 6 global collaborators. The material from the prospective study consisted of cDNA or gDNA derived from T cells, B-cell-depleted T cells, or PBMCs. Where available, HLA class I and class II types were obtained from metadata supplied by the sample provider rather than from assay-based typing. A freely available public database, intended as a resource for researchers studying the immune response to SARS-CoV-2, is where the repertoires were released.

General conclusions and limits of the study: Clinical and demographic metadata were provided uncurated, with the amount varying by source and participant.

TCRbeta CDR3 regions were amplified from genomic DNA by means of the immunoSEQ Assay, a bias-controlled multiplex PCR. Concerning the study's data processing: The number of nucleated cells in each sample was estimated by amplification of reference gene primers within the assay. To quantify the absolute abundance of each unique TCRbeta CDR3 rearrangement, sequence reads were collapsed and filtered. For each sample, productive Simpson clonality was calculated by taking the square root of Simpson's diversity index across productive rearrangements. TCRdb carries this immuneACCESS record with in-frame sequences only. Its versions omit some clonotypes, under half of them owing to an unresolved V gene in the studies checked, with the rest unexplained. V and J calls and clone size are those listed in that table; D and trimming were worked out from the DNA. The sample contains about 97,000 clones, about 90% of them found a single time. In total, the top ten clones hold 15% to 20% of the sample.

Collaborating institutions collected whole blood in K2EDTA tubes following their own protocols. For TCRbeta analysis, collaborator samples were shipped as frozen whole blood, as isolated PBMCs, or as DNA extracted from either sample type. V is reduced by 2 bases and J by 1 base, leaving a spacing of 16 bases between them. The CDR3 holds 17 amino acids from the cysteine to the phenylalanine. Just the 51-base CDR3 DNA is kept, in frame starting at base 1. CDR1 and CDR2 (SGHVS, FNYEAQ) derive from the germline V gene. This clone has only one observation. The target of this receptor is not known. No base quality values were provided; no much bigger clone lies one nucleotide off.

The clonotype was recovered from a man in his forties or fifties with acute or convalescent COVID-19. The sequencing input was peripheral blood. The chain uses TRBV7-6 and TRBJ2-3; tentative D gene TRBD2, with 6 bases matching. The nucleotide sequence is given as TGTGCCAGCAGCTTAATTGCCGGTTCGGGGGGCACAGATACGCAGTATTTT. The encoded protein is CASSLIAGSGGTDTQYF.